This passage covers 15 T cell receptor beta chains from one sample sequenced in a study of monozygotic twins with inflammatory bowel disease. TCRdb reprocessed the 5' RACE reads and stores each CDR3 protein as one record, lacking DNA. Its table records some 450,000 distinct CDR3 sequences. Sequencing used blood. All receptors come from a human donor with ulcerative colitis or Crohn's disease, or a healthy co-twin of an affected twin (not recorded which).

This chain joins TRBV5-1 and TRBJ2-5; lacking DNA, the TRBD2 call made by TCRdb goes unchecked. The CDR3 is 15 residues long. Germline CDR1 reads SGHRS; CDR2 reads YFSETQ. The CDR3: CASSETSGSSETQYF.

The chain links TRBV6-5 to TRBJ2-2; TCRdb's D call, TRBD1, is unchecked because there is no DNA. The CDR3 loop spans 13 amino acids. Germline V gene sequence: CDR1 MNHEY, CDR2 SVGAGI. The CDR3 is CASSWGRTGELFF.

V gene TRBV19 combines with J gene TRBJ2-1; TCRdb proposes TRBD2, but this gene call is untestable without DNA. In germline, CDR1 is LNHDA, CDR2 SQIVND (reference sequence). This CDR3 has 17 amino acids. The CDR3 protein is CASRRTSGSVFYNEQFF.

The gene calls are TRBV27 and TRBJ2-2; TCRdb gives TRBD2 as the D gene, but with no DNA this cannot be confirmed. CDR3 length: 14 amino acids. Germline V lookup: CDR1 MNHEY, CDR2 SMNVEV (reference sequence). CDR3 sequence reads: CASTIAGYTGELFF.

The rearrangement links TRBV12-3 or TRBV12-4 to TRBJ1-1. This CDR3 contains 16 residues. The CDR3 spells CASSLDQGQSNTEAFF.

This chain connects TRBV7-6 to TRBJ2-1; TCRdb indicates TRBD2, and absent DNA this call remains unverified. This CDR3 has 15 residues. The V gene's germline CDR1 is SGHVS and CDR2 FNYEAQ. CDR3 residues: CASSWGSGRANEQFF.

The chain links TRBV7-2 to TRBJ1-1. The CDR3 has 15 amino acids. Germline values: CDR1 SGHTA, CDR2 FQGNSA. This CDR3 reads CASSLMGTENTEAFF.

The CDR3 is CASSLASETYNEQFF. The chain combines TRBV5-1 with TRBJ2-1. This CDR3 has 15 residues. Germline V lookup: CDR1 SGHRS, CDR2 YFSETQ. Complete variable domain (other parts from reference TRBV5-1 and TRBJ2-1): KAGVTQTPRYLIKTRGQQVTLSCSPISGHRSVSWYQQTPGQGLQFLFEYFSETQRNKGNFPGRFSGRQFSNSRSEMNVSTLELGDSALYLCASSLASETYNEQFFGPGTRLTVL.

The rearrangement uses TRBV5-1 and TRBJ1-1; TCRdb's D gene call, TRBD1, goes unchecked for lack of DNA. Per the germline V gene, CDR1 is SGHRS and CDR2 is YFSETQ. CDR3 length: 12 residues. The chain's CDR3 is CASSAPNTEAFF.

The chain is built from TRBV2 and TRBJ2-7; absent DNA, TCRdb's TRBD1 call cannot be checked. The CDR3 loop spans 14 amino acids. Germline-derived CDR1 and CDR2 are SNHLY and FYNNEI. CDR3 residues: CASSERQGAYEQYF.

The CDR3 sequence is CGLKHQEGALMSSGNTIYF. The rearrangement uses TRBV20-1 and TRBJ1-3; the TRBD1 assignment by TCRdb is unverifiable without DNA. Germline assignment: CDR1 DFQATT and CDR2 SNEGSKA (reference sequence). The CDR3 is made up of 19 amino acids.

The V and J genes are TRBV12-3 or TRBV12-4 and TRBJ2-4; with no DNA, the TCRdb D assignment of TRBD2 cannot be verified. The CDR3 sequence is 14 residues long. The CDR3 is CASDSRESRNIQYF.

This chain uses TRBV4-3 with TRBJ1-6. The CDR3 contains 15 residues. The germline CDR1 and CDR2 sequences are LGHNA and YSLEER. CDR3 residues: CASSQDGLRNSPLHF.

V and J are TRBV27 and TRBJ2-2. In germline, CDR1 is MNHEY, CDR2 SMNVEV (reference sequence). The CDR3 has 14 residues. The CDR3: CASSTTENTGELFF.

J is TRBJ2-1 and V is TRBV4-1; TCRdb's D call, TRBD2, is unchecked because there is no DNA. The CDR3 covers 16 residues. Germline CDR1 and CDR2: MGHRA and YSYEKL. CDR3: CASRWTTSGGFDEQFF.